A single sample gave rise to the 3 T cell receptor beta chains below, sequenced in a study of T cell responses to AZD1222 COVID-19 vaccine. Clones were read by immunoSEQ multiplex PCR, and TCRdb kept only the in-frame ones, dropping some. The table lists around 140,000 clones, around nine tenths of them singletons. The source material was peripheral blood, sampled on day 0 of AZD1222 vaccination. The source of these receptors is an adult in good health.

This chain uses TRBV11-3 with TRBJ2-1; TRBD2 aligns across 14 bases. Germline CDR1 SGHNT, CDR2 YENEEA. V was clipped by 5 bases and J by 5 bases; unmatched bases: 8. This CDR3 region has 17 residues. Written as DNA, the CDR3 is TGTGCCAGCAGCCGGCGGACTAGCGGGGGGTATAACAATGAGCAGTTCTTC. Its protein product is CASSRRTSGGYNNEQFF.

This clone has just a few counts. For the CDR3, the DNA is TGTGCCACCAGTGATTTTCGGCAGGGAATTGATGAGCAGTTCTTC. Encoded protein: CATSDFRQGIDEQFF. V and J are TRBV24-1 and TRBJ2-1, with D possibly being TRBD1 (5 bases). V lost 1 base to trimming and J lost 8 bases, with 14 bases between them. Germline CDR1 and CDR2: KGHDR and SFDVKD. This CDR3 is built from 15 residues.

The gene calls are TRBV4-2 and TRBJ1-5; D is unresolved. Germline lookup yields CDR1 LGHNA and CDR2 YNFKEQ. This CDR3 contains 14 residues. Trimming took off 1 base at V and 2 bases at J, with 6 bases between the two ends. CDR3 DNA: TGTGCCAGCAGCCAAGGGGAGGGCAATCAGCCCCAGCATTTT. It yields the protein CASSQGEGNQPQHF.